The sequence of this TCR beta chain was determined in a study of CD8+CD57+ T cells in acquired aplastic anemia. Regarding the study as a whole: Between patients and controls, CD8+ Simpson's diversity did not vary significantly.

This clonotype was observed at least ten times. Its target is unknown. Genomic DNA provided the template from which TCR beta VDJ and CDR3 profiles were obtained. TCRdb reprocessed the reads with MiXCR, giving one entry per CDR3 protein. The sample records about 210,000 distinct CDR3 sequences, around 60% being singletons. Between the trimmed V and J ends, which lost 4 bases and 4 bases, there was a span of 25 bases. The CDR3 covers 18 residues. Germline V gene lookup returns CDR1 MNHNY and CDR2 SVGAGI (reference sequence). This clonotype originated in a human donor in good health. The specimen was sorted CD4+, CD8+, or CD8+CD57+ T cells (not recorded which) from PBMCs. The chain carries TRBV6-6 and TRBJ1-2, with a possible D match to TRBD1 (5 bases). The DNA of the CDR3 is TGTGCCAGCAGTTCCCTGGGGGTCCGGGGCTTCCCTATCTATGGCTACACCTTC. It yields the protein CASSSLGVRGFPIYGYTF.